Following are 13 T cell receptor beta chains from one sample sequenced in a study of cytomegalovirus exposure and HLA in healthy donors. The PCR was carried out with 60 Vbeta primers and 13 Jbeta primers. Generated by immunoSEQ multiplex PCR, the TCRdb table keeps only in-frame clones and is missing some. The repertoire holds about 190,000 clones, with about four fifths as singletons. Sequencing was performed on PBMCs. The source of these receptors is a man aged 40-49 years in good health and CMV-seropositive.

The CDR3 coding sequence is TGTGCCAGCAGTTTCAGGACTAGCGGTAACACCGGGGAGCTGTTTTTT. Amino acid sequence: CASSFRTSGNTGELFF. V and J are TRBV6-5 and TRBJ2-2; TRBD2 matches at 10 bases. The CDR3 is 16 residues long. Per germline, CDR1 MNHEY and CDR2 SVGAGI. The V gene end was trimmed by 4 bases and the J gene end by 2 bases; junction bases not matched to a gene: 4.

This chain links TRBV9 with TRBJ1-3; 7 bases line up with TRBD1. CDR1 and CDR2 (germline): SGDLS, YYNGEE. The CDR3 totals 15 residues. After removal of 0 bases from V and 0 bases from J, the junction contained 0 bases not matched to a gene. The chain's CDR3 is CASSVGDSSGNTIYF. The DNA of the CDR3 is TGTGCCAGCAGCGTAGGGGACAGCTCTGGAAACACCATATATTTT.

The table lists this clone with a few counts. The CDR3 loop reads CATSRVARSTEAFF. The CDR3 DNA is TGTGCCACCAGCAGAGTTGCCCGGAGCACTGAAGCTTTCTTT. The rearrangement uses TRBV15 and TRBJ1-1; D remains unclear. V lost 1 base and J lost 4, with 10 bases in between. This CDR3 comprises 14 residues. The V gene's germline CDR1 is LNHNV and CDR2 YYDKDF (reference sequence).

The chain links TRBV29-1 to TRBJ2-7, with D possibly matching TRBD1 (5 bases). V was shortened by 7 bases and J by 3 bases, with 10 bases between the two germline ends. Looked up from germline, CDR1 is SQVTM and CDR2 is ANQGSEA. CDR3 length: 11 residues. CDR3 sequence: CSATGDYEQYF. The CDR3 region has the DNA TGCAGCGCTACAGGTGACTACGAGCAGTACTTC.

The chain uses TRBV7-3 and TRBJ2-7, with 7 bases that match TRBD2. Germline V lookup: CDR1 SGHTA, CDR2 FQGTGA. V shed 11 bases, J shed 6 bases, and the junction held 7 bases outside the gene matches. CDR3 size: 11 residues. CDR3 DNA: TGTGCCTCAGGGAGGGACTGCGAGCAGTACTTC. This codes for CASGRDCEQYF.

This chain joins TRBV30 and TRBJ2-3; the D gene is possibly TRBD2 (6 bases). This CDR3 has 14 residues. The V gene's germline CDR1 is GTSNPN and CDR2 SVGIG (reference sequence). V was trimmed by 0 bases and J by 3 bases, leaving 10 bases between them. CDR3 DNA sequence: TGTGCCTGGAGTGTATCCGGGAGTACAGATACGCAGTATTTT. The encoded protein is CAWSVSGSTDTQYF.

As regards this clone: The sample holds other DNA sequences that translate to the same CDR3. In DNA form, the CDR3 reads TGTGCCAGTAGTATAGATTCCGGAGTCAACACCGGGGAGCTGTTTTTT. Protein sequence: CASSIDSGVNTGELFF. The genes are TRBV19 and TRBJ2-2; no clear D gene. Trimming took 0 bases from V and 2 from J, leaving 10 bases between them. The CDR3 sequence is 16 residues long. Per germline, CDR1 LNHDA and CDR2 SQIVND (reference sequence).

The chain employs TRBV27 and TRBJ1-1; 8 positions agree with TRBD1. Germline CDR1 MNHEY, CDR2 SMNVEV (reference sequence). This CDR3 comprises 14 residues. Trimming cost V 4 bases and J 2 bases; bases outside gene matches: 3. The CDR3 loop is CASSYRGANTEAFF. As DNA, the CDR3 is TGTGCCAGCAGTTACAGGGGGGCTAACACTGAAGCTTTCTTT.

The rearrangement links TRBV7-2 to TRBJ2-7; a weak D match, TRBD1 (6 bases). There are 14 residues in the CDR3. Germline values: CDR1 SGHTA, CDR2 FQGNSA. The ends were cut back, 3 bases at V and 2 bases at J, with 11 bases in the middle. CDR3 in amino acids: CASSFTGIPYEQYF. The CDR3 DNA reads as TGTGCCAGCAGCTTTACAGGGATCCCCTACGAGCAGTACTTC.

The V call is TRBV5-1, the J call TRBJ1-6; D not certain. Deletions cut 0 bases from V and 8 bases from J, with 6 bases between. From germline, CDR1 is SGHRS and CDR2 YFSETQ. The CDR3 consists of 13 residues. The CDR3 reads CASSLELDSPLHF. DNA for the CDR3: TGCGCCAGCAGCTTGGAACTGGATTCACCCCTCCACTTT.

V and J are TRBV30 and TRBJ2-7; D is ambiguous. The germline gives CDR1 GTSNPN, CDR2 SVGIG (reference sequence). This CDR3 region has 13 residues. Trimming left V 1 base short and J 3 bases short, with 10 bases between. CDR3 protein: CAWSDSNFYEQYF. The CDR3 DNA follows: TGTGCCTGGAGTGACTCGAACTTCTACGAGCAGTACTTC.

The V call is TRBV28, the J call TRBJ2-3; no clear D gene. V was cut by 10 bases and J by 5 bases, with 10 bases left in between. The germline gives CDR1 MDHEN, CDR2 SYDVKM. The CDR3 has 11 amino acids. The CDR3 here is CATKTGDTQYF. The CDR3, as DNA: TGTGCCACCAAAACCGGAGATACGCAGTATTTT.

The J gene is TRBJ2-7, the V gene TRBV27; TRBD2 agrees at 8 bases. In germline, CDR1 is MNHEY, CDR2 SMNVEV (reference sequence). The CDR3 sequence is 11 residues long. Germline trimming cut 7 bases from V and 7 bases from J; bases unmatched to any gene: 3. The CDR3 DNA is TGTGCCAGCATGGGACTAGGTGAGCAGTACTTC. Protein sequence: CASMGLGEQYF.